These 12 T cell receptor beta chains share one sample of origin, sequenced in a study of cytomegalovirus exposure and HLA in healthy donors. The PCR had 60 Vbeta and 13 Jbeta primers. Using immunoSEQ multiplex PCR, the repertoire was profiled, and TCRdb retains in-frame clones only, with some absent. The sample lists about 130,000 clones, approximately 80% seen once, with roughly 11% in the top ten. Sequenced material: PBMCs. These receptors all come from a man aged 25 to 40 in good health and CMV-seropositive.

CDR3 in DNA: TGTGCCAGCAGCAAGGACTCCTACGCGGACAATGAGCAGTTCTTC. This translates into CASSKDSYADNEQFF. V is TRBV11-3 and J is TRBJ2-1, with TRBD2 as a possible D gene (5 bases). The V end lost 5 bases, the J end lost 5 bases, and 16 bases lay between the germline ends. The length of the CDR3 is 15 residues. Germline loops: CDR1 SGHNT, CDR2 YENEEA.

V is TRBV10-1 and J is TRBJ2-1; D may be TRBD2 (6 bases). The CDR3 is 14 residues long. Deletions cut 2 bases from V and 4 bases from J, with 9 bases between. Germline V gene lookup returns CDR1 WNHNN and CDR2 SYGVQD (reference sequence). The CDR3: CASSEGDLYNEQFF. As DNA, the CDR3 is TGCGCCAGCAGTGAGGGGGACTTATACAATGAGCAGTTCTTC.

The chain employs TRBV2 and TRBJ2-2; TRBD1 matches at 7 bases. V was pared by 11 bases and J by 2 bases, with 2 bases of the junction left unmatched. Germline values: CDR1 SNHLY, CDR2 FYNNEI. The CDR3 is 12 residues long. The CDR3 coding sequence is TGTGCCGGGACAGAAAACACCGGGGAGCTGTTTTTT. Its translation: CAGTENTGELFF. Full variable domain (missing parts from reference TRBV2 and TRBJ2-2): EPEVTQTPSHQVTQMGQEVILRCVPISNHLYFYWYRQILGQKVEFLVSFYNNEISEKSEIFDDQFSVERPDGSNFTLKIRSTKLEDSAMYFCAGTENTGELFFGEGSRLTVL.

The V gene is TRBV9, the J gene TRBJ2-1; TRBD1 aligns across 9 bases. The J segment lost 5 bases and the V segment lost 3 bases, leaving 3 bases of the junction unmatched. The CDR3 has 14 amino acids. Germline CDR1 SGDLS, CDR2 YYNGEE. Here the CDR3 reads CASSDRGLNNEQFF. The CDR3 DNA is TGTGCCAGCAGCGACAGGGGGCTGAACAATGAGCAGTTCTTC.

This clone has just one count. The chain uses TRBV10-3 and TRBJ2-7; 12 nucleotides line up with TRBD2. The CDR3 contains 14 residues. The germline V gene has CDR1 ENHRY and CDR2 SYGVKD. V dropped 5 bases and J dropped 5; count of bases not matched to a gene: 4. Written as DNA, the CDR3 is TGTGCCATCAGTTGGACTAGCGGGGACCACGAGCAGTACTTC. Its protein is CAISWTSGDHEQYF.

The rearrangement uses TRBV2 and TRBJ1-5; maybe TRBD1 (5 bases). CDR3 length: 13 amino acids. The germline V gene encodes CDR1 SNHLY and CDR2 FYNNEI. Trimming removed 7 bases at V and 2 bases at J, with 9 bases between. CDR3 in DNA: TGTGCCAGCATGGGCAGGGGCAATCAGCCCCAGCATTTT. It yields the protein CASMGRGNQPQHF.

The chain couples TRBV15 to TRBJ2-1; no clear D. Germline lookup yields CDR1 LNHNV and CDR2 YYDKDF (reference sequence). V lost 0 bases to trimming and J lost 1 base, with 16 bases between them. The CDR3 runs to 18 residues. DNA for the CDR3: TGTGCCACCAGCAGAGATCAGGCGTTTGGCGTTTCCTACAATGAGCAGTTCTTC. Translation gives CATSRDQAFGVSYNEQFF. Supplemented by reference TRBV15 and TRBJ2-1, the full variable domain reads DAMVIQNPRYQVTQFGKPVTLSCSQTLNHNVMYWYQQKSSQAPKLLFHYYDKDFNNEADTPDNFQSRRPNTSFCFLDIRSPGLGDTAMYLCATSRDQAFGVSYNEQFFGPGTRLTVL.

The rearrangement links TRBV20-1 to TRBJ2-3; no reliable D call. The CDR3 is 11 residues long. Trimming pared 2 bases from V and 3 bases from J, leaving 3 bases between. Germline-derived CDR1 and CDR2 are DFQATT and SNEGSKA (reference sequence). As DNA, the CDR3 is TGCAGTGCTAGACAAACAGATACGCAGTATTTT. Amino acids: CSARQTDTQYF.

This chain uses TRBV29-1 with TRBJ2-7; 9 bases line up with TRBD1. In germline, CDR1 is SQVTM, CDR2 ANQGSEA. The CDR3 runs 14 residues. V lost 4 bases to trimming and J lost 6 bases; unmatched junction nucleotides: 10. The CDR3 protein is CSVAADRGLSEQYF. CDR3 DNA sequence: TGCAGCGTTGCGGCGGACAGGGGTCTAAGCGAGCAGTACTTC.

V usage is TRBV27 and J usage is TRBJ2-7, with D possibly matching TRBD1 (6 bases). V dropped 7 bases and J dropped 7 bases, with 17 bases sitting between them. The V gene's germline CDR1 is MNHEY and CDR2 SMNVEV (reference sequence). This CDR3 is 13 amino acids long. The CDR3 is CASTSLGAGEQYF. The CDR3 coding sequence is TGTGCCAGCACCTCCCTGGGGGCCGGGGAGCAGTACTTC.

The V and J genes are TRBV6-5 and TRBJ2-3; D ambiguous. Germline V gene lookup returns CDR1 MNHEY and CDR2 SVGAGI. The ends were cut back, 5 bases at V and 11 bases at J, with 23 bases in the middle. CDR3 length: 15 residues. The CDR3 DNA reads TGTGCCAGCAGTCCCCTAGATCCGGCCGCATACTGGCAGTATTTT. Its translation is CASSPLDPAAYWQYF.

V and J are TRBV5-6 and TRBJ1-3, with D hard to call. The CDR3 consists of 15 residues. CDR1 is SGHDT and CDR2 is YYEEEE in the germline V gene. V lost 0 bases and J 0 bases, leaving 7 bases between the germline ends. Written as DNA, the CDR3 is TGTGCCAGCAGCTTGGCACAGACCTCTGGAAACACCATATATTTT. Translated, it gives CASSLAQTSGNTIYF.